This T cell receptor beta chain was retrieved from a study of blood T cell repertoires in COVID-19. Study-level information: Samples of COVID-19 (acute and convalescent) were obtained from the United States, Italy and Spain. PBMCs, B-cell-depleted T cells, or T cells provided the cDNA or gDNA that made up the material.

Original analysis: For nucleated cells, counts were estimated from reference gene primer amplification. Sequencing was performed with immunoSEQ multiplex PCR; in TCRdb, only in-frame clones are kept and a portion is missing. Clonal size and the V and J genes are those of that table, whereas D and trimming came from the DNA. The sample yields about 65,000 clones, approximately 95% seen once. This CDR3 contains 14 residues. Germline-derived CDR1 and CDR2 are SGHTA and FQGNSA. The junction had 4 bases not matched to a gene; V was cut back by 5 bases and J by 3 bases. The receptor's source is an older man with active COVID-19. Sequencing input: peripheral blood. The rearrangement joins TRBV7-2 to TRBJ1-5, with 7 bases that match TRBD1. The CDR3, as DNA: TGTGCCAGCAGCCCAGGGGGGATCAATCAGCCCCAGCATTTT. It yields the protein CASSPGGINQPQHF.